The 5 T cell receptor beta chains given below trace back to one sample, sequenced in a study of pediatric ulcerative colitis (dated 2019 in TCRdb). To prepare the library, the immunoSEQ multiplex PCR assay was applied. TCRdb took over this immuneACCESS table, retaining in-frame rearrangements with V and J assigned. Such tables are incomplete; in checked studies, under half of the missing clones stem from an unresolved V gene, and the remainder is unexplained. For this sample there are some 35,000 clones; around 80% appear just once. 0.8% to 1.1% of the sample comes from the top ten. During colonoscopy, one to two pinch biopsies were obtained from the rectum for research purposes. The sequenced sample was gut tissue. The origin of the receptors is a boy under 18 with mild ulcerative colitis.

The genes are TRBV7-8 and TRBJ1-5; D is unclear. Germline V lookup: CDR1 SGHVS, CDR2 FQNEAQ. The CDR3 totals 13 residues. Trimming took 5 bases from V and 4 from J, leaving 9 bases between them. The CDR3 DNA is TGTGCCAGCAGCCCCCGTCTTAATCAGCCCCAGCATTTT. Translated: CASSPRLNQPQHF.

The rearrangement links TRBV14 to TRBJ2-7, with a tentative D call TRBD1 (5 bases). The CDR3 is 13 residues long. V was trimmed by 3 bases and J by 6 bases, leaving 12 bases between them. CDR1 and CDR2 (germline): SGHDN, FVKESK. CDR3 sequence: CASSQGRLGEQYF. As DNA, the CDR3 is TGTGCCAGCAGCCAGGGGCGGTTAGGCGAGCAGTACTTC.

The chain recombines TRBV2 with TRBJ1-3, with TRBD1 as a possible D gene (5 bases). Trimming took 4 bases from V and 2 from J, leaving 9 bases between them. The CDR3 has 14 residues. Germline V gene data show CDR1 as SNHLY and CDR2 as FYNNEI. The CDR3 protein is CASSAETAGNTIYF. The CDR3 bases are TGTGCCAGCAGTGCTGAGACAGCTGGAAACACCATATATTTT. The variable domain in full, completed from reference TRBV2 and TRBJ1-3, reads EPEVTQTPSHQVTQMGQEVILRCVPISNHLYFYWYRQILGQKVEFLVSFYNNEISEKSEIFDDQFSVERPDGSNFTLKIRSTKLEDSAMYFCASSAETAGNTIYFGEGSWLTVV.

The chain has TRBV10-3 and TRBJ2-7, with 11 bases fitting TRBD2. Germline V gene lookup returns CDR1 ENHRY and CDR2 SYGVKD. The CDR3 spans 15 residues. V was clipped by 8 bases and J by 3 bases; unmatched bases: 9. The CDR3 protein is CAIGTIAGGVYEQYF. CDR3 bases: TGTGCCATCGGAACTATAGCGGGGGGGGTCTACGAGCAGTACTTC.

This clone showed up just a few times. This chain connects TRBV19 to TRBJ1-5; D might be TRBD1 (5 bases). Trimming pared 5 bases from V and 4 bases from J, leaving 6 bases between. CDR3 length equals 12 residues. The germline V gene encodes CDR1 LNHDA and CDR2 SQIVND (reference sequence). CDR3 sequence (DNA): TGTGCCAGTAGTTGGGGGAATCAGCCCCAGCATTTT. Residues: CASSWGNQPQHF.